Presented here are 18 T cell receptor beta chains from one specimen sequenced in a study of T cell responses to AZD1222 COVID-19 vaccine. The repertoire was sequenced with immunoSEQ multiplex PCR; TCRdb's copy has only in-frame clones and lacks some. Of under 150,000 clones listed, 85% to 95% are singletons. The input for sequencing was peripheral blood, taken on day 0 of AZD1222 vaccination. These receptors came from an adult in good health.

The chain employs TRBV27 and TRBJ1-5; TRBD1 agrees at 7 bases. This CDR3 is 12 amino acids long. Trimming cost V 6 bases and J 7 bases; bases outside gene matches: 3. The germline V gene encodes CDR1 MNHEY and CDR2 SMNVEV (reference sequence). The CDR3 region is CASRTGLQPQHF. CDR3 sequence (DNA): TGTGCCAGCAGGACAGGGTTGCAGCCCCAGCATTTT.

The genes are TRBV7-6 and TRBJ2-1; D gene ambiguous. The V end lost 5 bases, the J end lost 0 bases, and 14 bases lay between the germline ends. CDR3 length equals 16 residues. Germline CDR1 SGHVS, CDR2 FNYEAQ. In DNA, the CDR3 is TGTGCCAGCAGCCCACGACCCCCCAACTCCTACAATGAGCAGTTCTTC. Translation: CASSPRPPNSYNEQFF.

This clone showed up just once. The J gene is TRBJ1-4, the V gene TRBV7-6; maybe TRBD1 (5 bases). The CDR3 length is 16 residues. Germline V CDR1 and CDR2: SGHVS, FNYEAQ. V was pared by 1 base and J by 8 bases, with 17 bases between. Here the CDR3 reads CASSLDPGMIEEKLFF. Here the CDR3 DNA reads TGTGCCAGCAGCTTAGATCCAGGGATGATTGAAGAAAAACTGTTTTTT.

The V gene is TRBV7-9, the J gene TRBJ1-1; no definite D call. V was trimmed by 3 bases and J by 0 bases, leaving 8 bases between them. Germline lookup yields CDR1 SEHNR and CDR2 FQNEAQ (reference sequence). CDR3 length: 14 residues. Written as DNA, the CDR3 is TGTGCCAGCAGCTTTGTCGAGGTGAACACTGAAGCTTTCTTT. Translated, it gives CASSFVEVNTEAFF.

The table lists this clone with a count of one. This sequence joins TRBV5-1 and TRBJ2-5; 11 positions agree with TRBD2. Germline V gives CDR1 SGHRS, CDR2 YFSETQ. V shed 6 bases, J shed 3 bases, and the junction held 10 bases outside the gene matches. The CDR3 totals 16 residues. This CDR3 is CASTPSGGPWEETQYF. The CDR3 DNA reads as TGCGCCAGCACCCCTAGCGGGGGGCCCTGGGAAGAGACCCAGTACTTC.

Only one count was recorded for this clone. This chain uses TRBV7-9 with TRBJ1-2; no clear D gene. In germline, CDR1 is SEHNR, CDR2 FQNEAQ (reference sequence). V was clipped by 5 bases and J by 7 bases, with 11 bases between them. The CDR3 totals 12 residues. CDR3 region: CASSAEESGYTF. The CDR3 DNA sequence: TGTGCCAGCAGCGCCGAGGAATCTGGCTACACCTTC.

The chain carries TRBV19 and TRBJ1-5; D may be TRBD1 (5 bases). CDR1 and CDR2 from the germline V gene are LNHDA and SQIVND (reference sequence). Trimming shortened V by 6 bases and J by 0 bases, and 18 bases separated the two germline ends. The CDR3 is 17 amino acids. The CDR3 is CASRVQGLSYSNQPQHF. CDR3 nucleotides: TGTGCCAGTAGGGTCCAGGGACTGAGTTATAGCAATCAGCCCCAGCATTTT.

The table lists this clone with a few counts. The chain recombines TRBV20-1 with TRBJ2-7; D may be TRBD1 (6 bases). With 3 bases removed from V and 3 bases from J, the gap between germline ends came to 12 bases. The CDR3 contains 13 residues. Germline V lookup: CDR1 DFQATT, CDR2 SNEGSKA (reference sequence). DNA of the CDR3: TGCAGTGCTAGTGGCGGACAGTACTACGAGCAGTACTTC. This sequence encodes CSASGGQYYEQYF.

The V gene is TRBV14, the J gene TRBJ2-1; 10 bases map to TRBD2. Per germline, CDR1 SGHDN and CDR2 FVKESK. The CDR3 has 13 residues. The junction had 5 bases not matched to a gene; V was cut back by 6 bases and J by 9 bases. The CDR3 bases are TGTGCCAGCAGGCGCAGCGGGAGGGCTGAGCAGTTCTTC. The encoded protein is CASRRSGRAEQFF.

This clone was seen only once. V is TRBV28 and J is TRBJ1-1, with 7 bases matching TRBD1. After removal of 5 bases from V and 6 bases from J, the junction contained 9 bases not matched to a gene. The length of the CDR3 is 14 residues. The germline V gene encodes CDR1 MDHEN and CDR2 SYDVKM. The CDR3 loop is CASSLSRDSPEAFF. CDR3 DNA: TGTGCCAGCAGTCTATCCCGGGACAGCCCTGAAGCTTTCTTT.

The rearrangement uses TRBV7-3 and TRBJ2-2; 9 bases line up with TRBD1. J gave up 5 bases and V 2 bases, and 15 bases lay outside the gene matches. The V gene's germline CDR1 is SGHTA and CDR2 FQGTGA. This CDR3 has 19 residues. The CDR3 region has the DNA TGTGCCAGCAGCTTATCATCGCGAGCCGGGACAGGGATTACCGGGGAGCTGTTTTTT. As protein: CASSLSSRAGTGITGELFF.

The chain is built from TRBV19 and TRBJ1-5; D perhaps matches TRBD1 (5 bases). V dropped 6 bases and J dropped 4 bases, with 7 bases sitting between them. This CDR3 is 12 amino acids long. Germline V gene sequence: CDR1 LNHDA, CDR2 SQIVND (reference sequence). CDR3 sequence reads: CASSDSNQPQHF. The CDR3 DNA follows: TGTGCCAGTAGCGACAGTAATCAGCCCCAGCATTTT. Full variable domain (missing parts from reference TRBV19 and TRBJ1-5): DGGITQSPKYLFRKEGQNVTLSCEQNLNHDAMYWYRQDPGQGLRLIYYSQIVNDFQKGDIAEGYSVSREKKESFPLTVTSAQKNPTAFYLCASSDSNQPQHFGDGTRLSIL.

The chain is built from TRBV7-9 and TRBJ2-7; D is ambiguous. The CDR3 runs to 14 residues. Germline V gene sequence: CDR1 SEHNR, CDR2 FQNEAQ (reference sequence). Trimming removed 1 base at V and 2 bases at J, with 9 bases between. CDR3 loop: CASSLDRNTYEQYF. CDR3 coding DNA: TGTGCCAGCAGCTTAGATCGGAATACCTACGAGCAGTACTTC. Full variable domain (missing parts from reference TRBV7-9 and TRBJ2-7): DTGVSQNPRHKITKRGQNVTFRCDPISEHNRLYWYRQTLGQGPEFLTYFQNEAQLEKSRLLSDRFSAERPKGSFSTLEIQRTEQGDSAMYLCASSLDRNTYEQYFGPGTRLTVT.

The chain uses TRBV6-5 and TRBJ1-2; D remains ambiguous. Between the trimmed V and J ends, which lost 6 bases and 7 bases, there was a span of 6 bases. The CDR3 runs to 10 residues. Germline CDR1 is MNHEY and CDR2 is SVGAGI. CDR3 coding DNA: TGTGCCAGCAGAAAGGGTGGCTACACCTTC. It encodes CASRKGGYTF.

J is TRBJ2-1 and V is TRBV3-1 (or the pseudogene TRBV3-2); TRBD1 might be the D (7 bases). The CDR3 has 16 amino acids. V was cut by 5 bases and J by 2 bases, with 16 bases left in between. Germline V gene lookup returns CDR1 LGHDT and CDR2 YNNKEL (reference sequence). CDR3 sequence: CASSAGQPYPYNEQFF. CDR3 in DNA: TGTGCCAGCAGCGCGGGACAGCCCTACCCCTACAATGAGCAGTTCTTC.

The V gene is TRBV19, the J gene TRBJ1-5; 9 bases are shared with TRBD1. CDR3 size: 15 residues. V gave up 5 bases and J gave up 6 bases; unmatched junction bases: 8. Germline lookup yields CDR1 LNHDA and CDR2 SQIVND (reference sequence). DNA for the CDR3: TGTGCCAGTAGTCCCGGGACAGGGTTTGGTCAGCCCCAGCATTTT. This encodes CASSPGTGFGQPQHF.

This clone was counted a single time. The chain employs TRBV5-1 and TRBJ2-7; D may be TRBD2 (6 bases). V lost 2 bases, J lost 7 bases, and 16 bases lay in between. Germline V gene lookup returns CDR1 SGHRS and CDR2 YFSETQ. CDR3 length equals 14 residues. Here the CDR3 reads CASSFGGKGWEQYF. The CDR3 DNA reads TGCGCCAGCAGCTTCGGGGGAAAAGGGTGGGAGCAGTACTTC.

This chain connects TRBV10-2 to TRBJ1-2, with TRBD1 matching 7 bases. CDR1 and CDR2 from the germline V gene are WSHSY and SAAADI. V lost 3 bases to trimming and J lost 1 base; unmatched junction nucleotides: 5. This CDR3 has 15 residues. The CDR3: CASSETTGFNYGYTF. The CDR3 DNA reads TGCGCCAGCAGTGAAACGACAGGGTTTAACTATGGCTACACCTTC.